The clone carrying this T cell receptor beta chain was counted at least ten times. Time point indicated: after trial treatment. Treatment described: LDRT plus nivolumab, ipilimumab, low-dose cyclophosphamide and aspirin (RACIN trial). Donors, who were enrolled in a single-arm phase I dose-escalation trial, received nivolumab, ipilimumab, aspirin, low-dose cyclophosphamide and low-dose radiotherapy. This record comes from a study of low-dose radiotherapy and immunotherapy resistance in tumors. The overall study: Doses of 0.5 Gy per fraction every 2 weeks, totaling 6.5 Gy, went to Cohort 1.

CDR1 is SQVTM and CDR2 is ANQGSEA in the germline V gene. This CDR3 is built from 12 residues. V dropped 2 bases and J dropped 4 bases, with 6 bases sitting between them. Primers used for first-strand cDNA, a TRAV- and TRBV-specific set, covered both alpha and beta chains. PCR amplification of the TCRs was performed with Phusion for 20 PCR cycles, and it relied on a constant-region primer together with a V-primer adapter. In vitro transcription served to amplify the isolated mRNA. TCRdb re-called the reads through MiXCR, storing one row per CDR3 protein. This table holds tens of thousands of distinct CDR3 sequences, 25% to 30% found once.

This material consisted of PBMCs, taken after low-dose radiotherapy plus immunotherapy. The receptor was isolated from a male donor with prostate cancer. The V gene is TRBV29-1, the J gene TRBJ2-1; D uncertain. This CDR3 is CSVELQYNEQFF. CDR3 nucleotides: TGCAGCGTTGAACTCCAATACAATGAGCAGTTCTTC.